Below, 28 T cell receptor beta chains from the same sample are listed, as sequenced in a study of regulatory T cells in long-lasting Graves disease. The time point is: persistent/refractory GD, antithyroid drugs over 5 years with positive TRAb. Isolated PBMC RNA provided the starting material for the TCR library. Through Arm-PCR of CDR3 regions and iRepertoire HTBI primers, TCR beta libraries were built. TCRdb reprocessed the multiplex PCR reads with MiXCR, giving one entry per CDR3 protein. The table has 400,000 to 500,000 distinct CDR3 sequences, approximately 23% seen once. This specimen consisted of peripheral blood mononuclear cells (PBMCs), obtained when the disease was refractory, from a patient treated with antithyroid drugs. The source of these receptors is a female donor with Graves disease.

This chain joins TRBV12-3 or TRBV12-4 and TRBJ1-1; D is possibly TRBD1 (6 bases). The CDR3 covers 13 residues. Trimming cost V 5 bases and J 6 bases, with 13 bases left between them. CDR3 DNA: TGTGCCAGCAGTCAAGGGGGAATGGCTGAAGCTTTCTTT. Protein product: CASSQGGMAEAFF.

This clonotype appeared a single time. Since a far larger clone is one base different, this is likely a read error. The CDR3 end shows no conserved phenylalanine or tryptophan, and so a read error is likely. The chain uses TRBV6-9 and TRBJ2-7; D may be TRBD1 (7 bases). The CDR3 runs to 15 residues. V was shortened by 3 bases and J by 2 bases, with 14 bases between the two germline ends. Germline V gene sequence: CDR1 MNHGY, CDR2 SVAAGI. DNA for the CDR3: TGTGCCAGCAGTTACGTTCCAGGGGGGACCTACGAGCAGTACCTC. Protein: CASSYVPGGTYEQYL.

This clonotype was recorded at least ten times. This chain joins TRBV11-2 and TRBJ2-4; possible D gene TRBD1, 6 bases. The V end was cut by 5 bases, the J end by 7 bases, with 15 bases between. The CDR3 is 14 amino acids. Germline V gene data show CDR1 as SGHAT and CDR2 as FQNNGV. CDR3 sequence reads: CASSIRPQGNIQYF. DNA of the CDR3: TGTGCCAGCAGCATACGGCCTCAGGGGAACATTCAGTACTTC.

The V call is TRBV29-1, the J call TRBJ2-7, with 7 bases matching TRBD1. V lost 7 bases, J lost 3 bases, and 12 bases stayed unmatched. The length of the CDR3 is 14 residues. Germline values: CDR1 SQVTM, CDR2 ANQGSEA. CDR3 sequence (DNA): TGCAGCGCTGGTTTTGCAGGGGGTCGCTACGAGCAGTACTTC. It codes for CSAGFAGGRYEQYF.

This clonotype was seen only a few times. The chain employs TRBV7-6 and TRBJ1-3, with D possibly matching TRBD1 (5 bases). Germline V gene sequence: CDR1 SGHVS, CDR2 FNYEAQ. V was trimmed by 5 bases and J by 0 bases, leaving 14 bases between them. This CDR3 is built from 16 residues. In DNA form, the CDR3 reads TGTGCCAGCAGCCTGGGGGGGGTTAGCTCTGGAAACACCATATATTTT. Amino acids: CASSLGGVSSGNTIYF.

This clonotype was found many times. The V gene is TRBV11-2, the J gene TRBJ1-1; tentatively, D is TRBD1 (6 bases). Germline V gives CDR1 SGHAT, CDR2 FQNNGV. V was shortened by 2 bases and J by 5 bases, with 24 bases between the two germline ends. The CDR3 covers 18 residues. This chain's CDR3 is CASSLRTTGIVRGTEAFF. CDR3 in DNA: TGTGCCAGCAGCTTAAGAACCACAGGGATCGTTAGAGGAACTGAAGCTTTCTTT. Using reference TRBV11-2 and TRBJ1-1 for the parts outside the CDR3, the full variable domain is EAGVAQSPRYKIIEKRQSVAFWCNPISGHATLYWYQQILGQGPKLLIQFQNNGVVDDSQLPKDRFSAERLKGVDSTLKIQPAKLEDSAVYLCASSLRTTGIVRGTEAFFGQGTRLTVV.

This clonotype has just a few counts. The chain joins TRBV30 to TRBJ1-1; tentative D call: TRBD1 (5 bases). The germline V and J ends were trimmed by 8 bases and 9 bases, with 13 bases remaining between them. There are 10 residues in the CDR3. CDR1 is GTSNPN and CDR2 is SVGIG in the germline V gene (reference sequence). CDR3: CAGGGKKAFF. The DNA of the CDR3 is TGTGCCGGTGGGGGGAAGAAAGCTTTCTTT.

The CDR3 DNA reads TGTGCCAGCAGCTCTCTATCCGACAGGTCCGGTGGCTACACCTTC. Translated: CASSSLSDRSGGYTF. The rearrangement uses TRBV7-9 and TRBJ1-2, with D possibly matching TRBD1 (6 bases). The V end was cut by 4 bases, the J end by 7 bases, with 19 bases between. CDR3 length: 15 amino acids. The germline V gene has CDR1 SEHNR and CDR2 FQNEAQ (reference sequence). The variable domain in full, with the rest retrieved from reference TRBV7-9 and TRBJ1-2, is DTGVSQNPRHKITKRGQNVTFRCDPISEHNRLYWYRQTLGQGPEFLTYFQNEAQLEKSRLLSDRFSAERPKGSFSTLEIQRTEQGDSAMYLCASSSLSDRSGGYTFGSGTRLTVV.

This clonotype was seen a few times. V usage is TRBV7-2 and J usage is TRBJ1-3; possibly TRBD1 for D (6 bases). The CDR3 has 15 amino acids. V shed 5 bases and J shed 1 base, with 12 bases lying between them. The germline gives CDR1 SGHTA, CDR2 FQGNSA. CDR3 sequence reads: CASSASQGSGNTIYF. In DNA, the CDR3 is TGTGCCAGCAGCGCTTCACAGGGTTCTGGAAACACCATATATTTT.

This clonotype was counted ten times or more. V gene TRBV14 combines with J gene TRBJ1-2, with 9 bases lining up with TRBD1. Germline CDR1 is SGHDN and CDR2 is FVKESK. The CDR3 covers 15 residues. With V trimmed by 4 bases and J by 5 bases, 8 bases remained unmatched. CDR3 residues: CASSPGTGTGYGYTF. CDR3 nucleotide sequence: TGTGCCAGCAGCCCAGGAACCGGGACAGGGTATGGCTACACCTTC.

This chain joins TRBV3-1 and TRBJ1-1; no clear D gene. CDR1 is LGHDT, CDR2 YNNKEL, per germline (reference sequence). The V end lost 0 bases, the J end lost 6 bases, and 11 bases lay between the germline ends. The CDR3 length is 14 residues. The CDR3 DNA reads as TGTGCCAGCAGCCAAGAAGGAAGAGGGCCTGAAGCTTTCTTT. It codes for CASSQEGRGPEAFF.

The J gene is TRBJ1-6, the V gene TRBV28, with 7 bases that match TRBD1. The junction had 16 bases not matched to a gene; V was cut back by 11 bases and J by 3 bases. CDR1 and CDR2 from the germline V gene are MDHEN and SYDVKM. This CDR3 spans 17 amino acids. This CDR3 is CADGVTGQTFYNSPLHF. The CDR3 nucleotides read TGTGCCGACGGGGTGACGGGACAGACTTTCTATAATTCACCCCTCCACTTT.

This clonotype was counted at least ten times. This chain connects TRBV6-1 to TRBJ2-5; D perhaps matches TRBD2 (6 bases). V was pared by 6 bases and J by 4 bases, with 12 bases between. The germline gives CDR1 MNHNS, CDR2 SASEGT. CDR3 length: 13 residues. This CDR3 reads CASRGGRGETQYF. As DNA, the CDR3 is TGTGCCAGCAGGGGGGGTCGGGGAGAGACCCAGTACTTC.

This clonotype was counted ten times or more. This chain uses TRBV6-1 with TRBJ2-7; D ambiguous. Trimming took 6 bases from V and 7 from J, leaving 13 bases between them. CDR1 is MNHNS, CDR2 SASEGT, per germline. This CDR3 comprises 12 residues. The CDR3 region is CASRTGRMEQYF. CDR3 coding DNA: TGTGCCAGCAGAACCGGCCGGATGGAGCAGTACTTC.

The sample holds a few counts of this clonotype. CDR3 in DNA: TGCGCCAGCAGATCAGGGCAGGTTGAGACCGGGGAGCTGTTTTTT. Translating gives CASRSGQVETGELFF. This rearrangement joins TRBV5-1 to TRBJ2-2, with a possible D match to TRBD1 (5 bases). Germline V gives CDR1 SGHRS, CDR2 YFSETQ. The CDR3 extends over 15 amino acids. Trimming pared 5 bases from V and 5 bases from J, leaving 16 bases between.

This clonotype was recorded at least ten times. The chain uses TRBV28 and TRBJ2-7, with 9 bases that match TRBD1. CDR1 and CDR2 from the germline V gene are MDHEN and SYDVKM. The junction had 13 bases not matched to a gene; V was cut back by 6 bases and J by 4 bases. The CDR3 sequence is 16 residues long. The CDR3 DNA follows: TGTGCCAGCAGACACGAAGGGACAGGGTTTTGGTACGAGCAGTACTTC. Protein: CASRHEGTGFWYEQYF.

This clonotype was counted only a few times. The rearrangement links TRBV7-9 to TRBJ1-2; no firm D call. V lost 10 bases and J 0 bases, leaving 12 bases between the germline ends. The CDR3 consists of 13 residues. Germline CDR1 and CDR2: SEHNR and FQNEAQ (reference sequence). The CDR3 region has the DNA TGTGCCATATTAGAAGTTCCTAACTATGGCTACACCTTC. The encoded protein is CAILEVPNYGYTF.

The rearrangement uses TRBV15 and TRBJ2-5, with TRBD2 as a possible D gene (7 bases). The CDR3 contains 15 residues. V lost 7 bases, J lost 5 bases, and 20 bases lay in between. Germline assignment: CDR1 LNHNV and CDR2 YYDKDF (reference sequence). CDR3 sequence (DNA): TGTGCCACCACCAAAGGGGGGGACCCCCTGGAGACCCAGTACTTC. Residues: CATTKGGDPLETQYF.

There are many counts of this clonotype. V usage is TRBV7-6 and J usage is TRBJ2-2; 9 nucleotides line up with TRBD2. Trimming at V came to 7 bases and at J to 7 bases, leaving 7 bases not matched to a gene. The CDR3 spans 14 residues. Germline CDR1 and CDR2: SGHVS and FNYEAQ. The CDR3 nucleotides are TGTGCCAGCAATCCTAGCGGGAATCACGGGGAGCTGTTTTTT. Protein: CASNPSGNHGELFF.

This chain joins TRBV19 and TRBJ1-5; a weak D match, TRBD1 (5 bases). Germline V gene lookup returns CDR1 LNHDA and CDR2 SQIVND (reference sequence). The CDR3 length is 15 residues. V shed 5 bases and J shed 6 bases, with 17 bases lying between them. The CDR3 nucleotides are TGTGCCAGTAGTCCCCGCAGGGACGGTAGTCAGCCCCAGCATTTT. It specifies CASSPRRDGSQPQHF.

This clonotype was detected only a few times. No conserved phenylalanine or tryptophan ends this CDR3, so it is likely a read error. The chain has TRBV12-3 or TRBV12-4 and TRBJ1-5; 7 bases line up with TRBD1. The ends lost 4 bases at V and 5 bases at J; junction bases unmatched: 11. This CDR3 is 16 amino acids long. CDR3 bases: TGTGCCAGCAGTTCGTTAACAGGGGCCCTACATCAGCCCCAGCATCTT. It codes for CASSSLTGALHQPQHL.

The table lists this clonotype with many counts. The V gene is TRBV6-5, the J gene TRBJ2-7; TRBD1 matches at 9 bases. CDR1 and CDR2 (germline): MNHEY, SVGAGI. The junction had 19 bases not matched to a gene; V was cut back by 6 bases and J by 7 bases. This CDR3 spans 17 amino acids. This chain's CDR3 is CASRYRDREQGLREQYF. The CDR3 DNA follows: TGTGCCAGCAGGTACCGGGACAGGGAGCAGGGCTTGAGGGAGCAGTACTTC.

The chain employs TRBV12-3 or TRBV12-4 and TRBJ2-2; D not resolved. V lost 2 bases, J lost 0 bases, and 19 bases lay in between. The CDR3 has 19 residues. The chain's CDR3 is CASSLKGKGSHANTGELFF. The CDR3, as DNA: TGTGCCAGCAGTTTAAAGGGCAAAGGGTCCCACGCGAACACCGGGGAGCTGTTTTTT.

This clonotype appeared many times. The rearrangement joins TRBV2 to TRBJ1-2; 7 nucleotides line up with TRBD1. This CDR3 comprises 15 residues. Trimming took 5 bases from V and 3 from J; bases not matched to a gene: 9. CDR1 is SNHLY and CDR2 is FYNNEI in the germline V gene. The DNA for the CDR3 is TGTGCCAGCAGTTGGGACAGCGCCTTCGACTATGGCTACACCTTC. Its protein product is CASSWDSAFDYGYTF.

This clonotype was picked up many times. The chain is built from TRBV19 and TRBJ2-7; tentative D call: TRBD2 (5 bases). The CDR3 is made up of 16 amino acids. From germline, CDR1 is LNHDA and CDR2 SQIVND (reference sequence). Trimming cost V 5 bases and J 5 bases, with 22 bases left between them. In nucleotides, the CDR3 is TGTGCCAGTAGTGGGAGAGGACGTACCGCTATAGACGAGCAGTACTTC. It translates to CASSGRGRTAIDEQYF. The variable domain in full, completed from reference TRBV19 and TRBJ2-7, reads DGGITQSPKYLFRKEGQNVTLSCEQNLNHDAMYWYRQDPGQGLRLIYYSQIVNDFQKGDIAEGYSVSREKKESFPLTVTSAQKNPTAFYLCASSGRGRTAIDEQYFGPGTRLTVT.

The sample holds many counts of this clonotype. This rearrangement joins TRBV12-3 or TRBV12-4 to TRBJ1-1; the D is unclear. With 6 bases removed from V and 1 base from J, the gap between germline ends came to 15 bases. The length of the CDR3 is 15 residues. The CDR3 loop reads CASSPPIRGNTEAFF. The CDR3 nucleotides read TGTGCCAGCAGCCCACCAATCCGGGGGAACACTGAAGCTTTCTTT.

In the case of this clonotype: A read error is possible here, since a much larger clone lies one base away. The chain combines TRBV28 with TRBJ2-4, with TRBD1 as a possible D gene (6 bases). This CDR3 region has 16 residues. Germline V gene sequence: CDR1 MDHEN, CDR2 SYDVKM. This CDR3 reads CASSFKWPDSENIQCF. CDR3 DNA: TGTGCCAGCAGTTTTAAGTGGCCGGACAGTGAAAACATTCAGTGCTTC.

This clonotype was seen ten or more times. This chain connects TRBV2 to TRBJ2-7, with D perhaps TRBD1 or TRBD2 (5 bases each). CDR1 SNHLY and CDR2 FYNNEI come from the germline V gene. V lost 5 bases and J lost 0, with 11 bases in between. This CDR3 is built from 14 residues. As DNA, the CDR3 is TGTGCCAGCAGTTGGGGGAGTCTCTCCTACGAGCAGTACTTC. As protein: CASSWGSLSYEQYF.